The clone carrying this TCR beta chain has a single count. Germline assignment: CDR1 MNHNY and CDR2 SVGAGI (reference sequence). CDR3 length equals 17 residues. Trimming at V came to 5 bases and at J to 2 bases, leaving 12 bases not matched to a gene. This table comes from immunoSEQ multiplex PCR, and its TCRdb copy is limited to in-frame clones, with some not included. Altogether approximately 86,000 clones are present, 85% being singletons, with the ten largest covering roughly 2%. The data are from a study of control samples from healthy donors and cancer patients. Sequenced: blood. The TCR was taken from a middle-aged woman in good health. This chain connects TRBV6-6 to TRBJ1-2; 9 nucleotides agree with TRBD1. CDR3 loop: CASSPYRGRFPNYGYTF. CDR3 in DNA: TGTGCCAGCAGTCCATACAGGGGGCGCTTCCCAAACTATGGCTACACCTTC.